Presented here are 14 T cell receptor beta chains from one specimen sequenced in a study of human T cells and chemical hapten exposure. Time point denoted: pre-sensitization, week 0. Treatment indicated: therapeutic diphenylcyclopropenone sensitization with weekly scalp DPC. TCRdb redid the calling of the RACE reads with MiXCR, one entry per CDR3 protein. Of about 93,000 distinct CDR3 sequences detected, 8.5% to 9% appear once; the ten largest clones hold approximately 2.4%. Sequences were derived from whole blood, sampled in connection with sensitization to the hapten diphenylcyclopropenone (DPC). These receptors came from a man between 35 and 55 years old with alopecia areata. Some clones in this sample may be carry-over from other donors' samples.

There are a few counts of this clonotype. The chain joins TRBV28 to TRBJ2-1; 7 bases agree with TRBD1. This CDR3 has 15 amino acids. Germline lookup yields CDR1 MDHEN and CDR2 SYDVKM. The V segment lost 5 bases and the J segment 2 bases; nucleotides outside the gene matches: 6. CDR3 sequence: CASSQSGTAYNEQFF. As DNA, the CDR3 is TGTGCCAGCAGTCAATCCGGGACAGCCTACAATGAGCAGTTCTTC.

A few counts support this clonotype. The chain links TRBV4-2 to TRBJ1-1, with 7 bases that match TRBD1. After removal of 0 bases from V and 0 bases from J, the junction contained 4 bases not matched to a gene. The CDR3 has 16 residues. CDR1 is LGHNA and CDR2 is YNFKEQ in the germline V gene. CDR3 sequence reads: CASSQETTGLNTEAFF. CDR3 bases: TGTGCCAGCAGCCAAGAGACGACAGGGTTGAACACTGAAGCTTTCTTT.

The CDR3 protein is CAHGLEMNTEAFF. The CDR3 nucleotides read TGTGCCCATGGACTCGAGATGAACACTGAAGCTTTCTTT. The chain recombines TRBV6-2 or TRBV6-3 with TRBJ1-1; D unresolved. V was pared by 11 bases and J by 0 bases, with 13 bases between. Germline V gives CDR1 MNHEY, CDR2 SVGEGT. CDR3 length: 13 amino acids.

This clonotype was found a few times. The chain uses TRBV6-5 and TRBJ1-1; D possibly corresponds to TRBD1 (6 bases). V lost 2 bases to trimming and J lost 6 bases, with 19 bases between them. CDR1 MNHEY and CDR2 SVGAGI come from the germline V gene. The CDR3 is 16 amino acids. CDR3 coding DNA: TGTGCCAGCAGTTACGAGGGGGGCCAACGGTTGTCTGAAGCTTTCTTT. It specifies CASSYEGGQRLSEAFF.

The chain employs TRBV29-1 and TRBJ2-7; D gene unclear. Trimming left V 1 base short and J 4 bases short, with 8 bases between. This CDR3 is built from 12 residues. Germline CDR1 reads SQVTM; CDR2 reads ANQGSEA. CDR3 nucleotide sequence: TGCAGCGTTGAAGGAGTTGGGTACGAGCAGTACTTC. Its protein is CSVEGVGYEQYF.

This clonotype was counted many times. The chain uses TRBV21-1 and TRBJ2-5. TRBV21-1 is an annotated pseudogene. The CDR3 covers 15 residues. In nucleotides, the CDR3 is TGTGCCAGCAGCCGGACGGGGTCTTTCTTGGAGACCCAGTACTTC. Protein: CASSRTGSFLETQYF.

CDR3 bases: TGTGCCAGCAGTTTCACTCAAGAGACCCAGTACTTC. It specifies CASSFTQETQYF. The chain links TRBV6-2 or TRBV6-3 to TRBJ2-5; D is ambiguous. CDR1 MNHEY and CDR2 SVGEGT come from the germline V gene. The germline V and J ends were trimmed by 4 bases and 2 bases, with 5 bases remaining between them. This CDR3 contains 12 residues.

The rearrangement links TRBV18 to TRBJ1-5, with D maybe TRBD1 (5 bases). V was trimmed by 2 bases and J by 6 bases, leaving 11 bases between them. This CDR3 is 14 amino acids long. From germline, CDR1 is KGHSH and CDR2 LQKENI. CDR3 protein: CASSPGQRGQPQHF. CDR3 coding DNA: TGTGCCAGCTCACCAGGGCAGAGGGGTCAGCCCCAGCATTTT.

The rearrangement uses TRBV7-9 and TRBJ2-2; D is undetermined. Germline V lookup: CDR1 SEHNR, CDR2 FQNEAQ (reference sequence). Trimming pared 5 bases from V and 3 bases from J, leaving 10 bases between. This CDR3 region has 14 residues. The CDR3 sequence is CASSPTVYTGELFF. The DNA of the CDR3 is TGTGCCAGCAGCCCGACCGTCTACACCGGGGAGCTGTTTTTT.

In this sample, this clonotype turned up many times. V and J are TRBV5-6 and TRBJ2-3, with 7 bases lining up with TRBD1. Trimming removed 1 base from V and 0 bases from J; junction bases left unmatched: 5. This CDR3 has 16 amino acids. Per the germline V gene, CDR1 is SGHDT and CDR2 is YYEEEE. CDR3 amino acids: CASSLYRGPSTDTQYF. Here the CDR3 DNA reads TGTGCCAGCAGCTTGTACAGGGGACCTAGCACAGATACGCAGTATTTT. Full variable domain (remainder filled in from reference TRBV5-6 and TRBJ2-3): DAGVTQSPTHLIKTRGQQVTLRCSPKSGHDTVSWYQQALGQGPQFIFQYYEEEERQRGNFPDRFSGHQFPNYSSELNVNALLLGDSALYLCASSLYRGPSTDTQYFGPGTRLTVL.

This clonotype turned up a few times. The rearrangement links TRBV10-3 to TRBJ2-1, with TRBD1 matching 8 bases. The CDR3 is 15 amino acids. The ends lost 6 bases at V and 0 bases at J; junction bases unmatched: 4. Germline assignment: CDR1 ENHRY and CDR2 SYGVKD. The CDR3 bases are TGTGCCATCAGGCACGACAGGGGCTCCTACAATGAGCAGTTCTTC. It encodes CAIRHDRGSYNEQFF.

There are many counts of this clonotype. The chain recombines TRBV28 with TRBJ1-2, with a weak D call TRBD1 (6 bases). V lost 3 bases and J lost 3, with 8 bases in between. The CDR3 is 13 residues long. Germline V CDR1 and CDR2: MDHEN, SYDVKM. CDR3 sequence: CASSLRTDYGYTF. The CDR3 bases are TGTGCCAGCAGTTTGAGGACAGACTATGGCTACACCTTC.

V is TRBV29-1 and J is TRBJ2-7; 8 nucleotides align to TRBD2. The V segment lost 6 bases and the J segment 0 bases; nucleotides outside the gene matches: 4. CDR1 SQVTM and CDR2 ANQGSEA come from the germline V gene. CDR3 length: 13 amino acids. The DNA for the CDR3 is TGCAGCGTCGTAGCGGGAAGCTCCTACGAGCAGTACTTC. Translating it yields CSVVAGSSYEQYF.

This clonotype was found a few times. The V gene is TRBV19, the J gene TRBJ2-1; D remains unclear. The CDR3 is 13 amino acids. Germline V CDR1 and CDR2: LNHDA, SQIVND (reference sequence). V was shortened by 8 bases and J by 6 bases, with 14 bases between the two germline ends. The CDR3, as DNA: TGTGCCAGTTCGGGCCGTTCGGCCAATGAGCAGTTCTTC. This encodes CASSGRSANEQFF. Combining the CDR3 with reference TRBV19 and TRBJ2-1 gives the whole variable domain DGGITQSPKYLFRKEGQNVTLSCEQNLNHDAMYWYRQDPGQGLRLIYYSQIVNDFQKGDIAEGYSVSREKKESFPLTVTSAQKNPTAFYLCASSGRSANEQFFGPGTRLTVL.